Reported below is one TCR beta chain. Its antigen is still unknown. The record originates from a study of shared clonotypes between healthy human individuals. The wider study: Donors were a couple of women and three men aged 18 to 49.

The CDR3 consists of 14 residues. V lost 3 bases and J lost 2; bases outside the gene matches: 3. Germline assignment: CDR1 KGHSH and CDR2 LQKENI. Regarding the study as a whole: In this cohort, only blood was sampled, and tissue repertoires likely differ.

An even split of each subset's genomic DNA across several immunoSEQ plates was performed. Produced via immunoSEQ multiplex PCR; TCRdb's table is partial and in-frame only. In the table there are 1.4 million to 1.5 million clones, roughly 96% of which are singletons. The study drew all its donors from Caucasian adults living in Nashville, Tennessee. The genes are TRBV18 and TRBJ2-5; TRBD1 matches at 7 bases. The TCR sequence derives from a man aged 25 to 40 in good health. Sequencing was done on a sample of naive CD4+ T cells sorted from blood. Subset defined: CD45RA+ positively selected. The CDR3 region is CASSPDREQETQYF. The CDR3 nucleotides read TGTGCCAGCTCACCTGACAGGGAACAAGAGACCCAGTACTTC.